This is a list of T cell receptor beta chains from one sample in a study of T cell responses to AZD1222 COVID-19 vaccine. Data came from immunoSEQ multiplex PCR; TCRdb stores just in-frame clones and leaves some out. This sample carries 100,000 to 150,000 clones, about 92% of them seen once, and the ten largest clones take 4% to 6%. This specimen consisted of peripheral blood, obtained 28 days after the second AZD1222 dose. The source is an adult who received the AZD1222 COVID-19 vaccine. Each CDR3 is given with its conserved first and last residue. The D gene is left open where the match is weak. Some rows mark clone size as missing; the rest say once, few, many or name a class of expanded clone.

v_call	d_call	clone_size	j_call	cdr3_aa	cdr3_nt
TRBV7-2	-	-	TRBJ1-2	CASSLGAQSFNYGYTF	TGTGCCAGCAGCTTAGGAGCCCAATCCTTTAACTATGGCTACACCTTC
TRBV7-2	-	-	TRBJ1-2	CASSLFTANYGYTF	TGTGCCAGCAGCTTATTTACAGCTAACTATGGCTACACCTTC
TRBV19	-	-	TRBJ2-6	CASSELNREAGANVLTF	TGTGCCAGTTCCGAGTTGAACAGGGAGGCTGGGGCCAACGTCCTGACTTTC
TRBV15	-	-	TRBJ2-7	CATSRQPLGVGSEQYF	TGTGCCACCAGCAGACAACCGTTAGGGGTCGGGTCCGAGCAGTACTTC
TRBV19	-	-	TRBJ2-5	CASSIQGVGETQYF	TGTGCCAGTAGTATACAGGGAGTAGGAGAGACCCAGTACTTC
TRBV7-9	TRBD2	-	TRBJ2-5	CASSLGLSGGVATQYF	TGTGCCAGCAGCTTAGGCCTCTCGGGGGGGGTCGCCACCCAGTACTTC
TRBV9	-	-	TRBJ1-5	CASSVSGRSSEPQHF	TGTGCCAGCAGCGTATCTGGCAGGTCCTCGGAGCCCCAGCATTTT
TRBV13	-	-	TRBJ2-3	CASSFSRTTDTQYF	TGTGCCAGCAGCTTCTCCAGGACCACAGATACGCAGTATTTT
TRBV7-8	-	-	TRBJ1-1	CASSLSEVLATEAFF	TGTGCCAGCAGCCTCTCAGAGGTTTTGGCCACTGAAGCTTTCTTT
TRBV10-3	-	few	TRBJ1-1	CAISWGTENTEAFF	TGTGCCATCAGTTGGGGGACCGAGAACACTGAAGCTTTCTTT
TRBV12-3/TRBV12-4	-	-	TRBJ2-2	CASSLLATGELFF	TGTGCCAGCAGTTTACTAGCCACCGGGGAGCTGTTTTTT
TRBV6-1	-	-	TRBJ2-3	CASSDAGQGSDTQYF	TGTGCCAGCAGTGACGCAGGGCAAGGATCAGATACGCAGTATTTT
TRBV3-1/TRBV3-2	TRBD1	-	TRBJ2-7	CASSLTGDEQYF	TGTGCCAGCAGCCTGACAGGGGACGAGCAGTACTTC
TRBV12-3/TRBV12-4	-	-	TRBJ1-1	CASSLSGNTEAFF	TGTGCCAGCAGTTTATCAGGGAACACTGAAGCTTTCTTT
TRBV19	TRBD2	-	TRBJ2-1	CASSTSGRANNEQFF	TGTGCCAGTAGTACTAGCGGGAGGGCCAACAATGAGCAGTTCTTC
TRBV6-5	-	-	TRBJ2-7	CASSYSGTHAYEQYF	TGTGCCAGCAGTTACTCCGGGACGCATGCCTACGAGCAGTACTTC
TRBV12-3/TRBV12-4	-	-	TRBJ1-2	CASRLYYGYTF	TGTGCCAGCCGATTGTATTATGGCTACACCTTC
TRBV6-2/TRBV6-3	-	-	TRBJ1-1	CASSNGMNTEAFF	TGTGCCAGCAGTAACGGGATGAACACTGAAGCTTTCTTT
TRBV11-2	TRBD1	many	TRBJ1-1	CASSARPRGRQGGTEAFF	TGTGCCAGCAGCGCGCGCCCCAGGGGGCGACAGGGCGGCACTGAAGCTTTCTTT
TRBV7-8	-	-	TRBJ2-3	CASRRTDTSTDTQYF	TGTGCCAGCAGGAGGACAGACACTAGCACAGATACGCAGTATTTT
TRBV28	-	-	TRBJ1-3	CASSTPGVVSGNTIYF	TGTGCCAGCAGTACCCCCGGAGTTGTCTCTGGAAACACCATATATTTT